The following is a T cell receptor (beta chain) sequence with its context. The antigen remains undetermined. MiXCR, run by TCRdb on the 5' RACE reads, gives a single entry per CDR3 protein. In the table there are about half a million distinct CDR3 sequences, 15% to 20% of which are singletons. CDR1 is DFQATT and CDR2 is SNEGSKA in the germline V gene (reference sequence). Trimming took off 6 bases at V and 5 bases at J, with 16 bases between the two ends. The CDR3 is 13 amino acids. This entry is derived from a study of T-cell memory formation after mild COVID-19. About the study: TCR clustering was largely donor specific.

Study-wide results and caveats: A subset of responding clones appeared in pre-infection memory, suggesting cross-reactive memory joined.

This sequence originates from an adult woman who had mild COVID-19 (a few samples of this study predate the infection). Cell type and time point are not known. The chain recombines TRBV20-1 with TRBJ1-1; TRBD1 is a possible D gene (5 bases). The sample consisted of PBMCs or a T cell subset sorted from them (not recorded which). CDR3 loop: CSAGEGFLTEAFF. CDR3 sequence (DNA): TGCAGTGCCGGAGAGGGGTTTTTGACTGAAGCTTTCTTT.